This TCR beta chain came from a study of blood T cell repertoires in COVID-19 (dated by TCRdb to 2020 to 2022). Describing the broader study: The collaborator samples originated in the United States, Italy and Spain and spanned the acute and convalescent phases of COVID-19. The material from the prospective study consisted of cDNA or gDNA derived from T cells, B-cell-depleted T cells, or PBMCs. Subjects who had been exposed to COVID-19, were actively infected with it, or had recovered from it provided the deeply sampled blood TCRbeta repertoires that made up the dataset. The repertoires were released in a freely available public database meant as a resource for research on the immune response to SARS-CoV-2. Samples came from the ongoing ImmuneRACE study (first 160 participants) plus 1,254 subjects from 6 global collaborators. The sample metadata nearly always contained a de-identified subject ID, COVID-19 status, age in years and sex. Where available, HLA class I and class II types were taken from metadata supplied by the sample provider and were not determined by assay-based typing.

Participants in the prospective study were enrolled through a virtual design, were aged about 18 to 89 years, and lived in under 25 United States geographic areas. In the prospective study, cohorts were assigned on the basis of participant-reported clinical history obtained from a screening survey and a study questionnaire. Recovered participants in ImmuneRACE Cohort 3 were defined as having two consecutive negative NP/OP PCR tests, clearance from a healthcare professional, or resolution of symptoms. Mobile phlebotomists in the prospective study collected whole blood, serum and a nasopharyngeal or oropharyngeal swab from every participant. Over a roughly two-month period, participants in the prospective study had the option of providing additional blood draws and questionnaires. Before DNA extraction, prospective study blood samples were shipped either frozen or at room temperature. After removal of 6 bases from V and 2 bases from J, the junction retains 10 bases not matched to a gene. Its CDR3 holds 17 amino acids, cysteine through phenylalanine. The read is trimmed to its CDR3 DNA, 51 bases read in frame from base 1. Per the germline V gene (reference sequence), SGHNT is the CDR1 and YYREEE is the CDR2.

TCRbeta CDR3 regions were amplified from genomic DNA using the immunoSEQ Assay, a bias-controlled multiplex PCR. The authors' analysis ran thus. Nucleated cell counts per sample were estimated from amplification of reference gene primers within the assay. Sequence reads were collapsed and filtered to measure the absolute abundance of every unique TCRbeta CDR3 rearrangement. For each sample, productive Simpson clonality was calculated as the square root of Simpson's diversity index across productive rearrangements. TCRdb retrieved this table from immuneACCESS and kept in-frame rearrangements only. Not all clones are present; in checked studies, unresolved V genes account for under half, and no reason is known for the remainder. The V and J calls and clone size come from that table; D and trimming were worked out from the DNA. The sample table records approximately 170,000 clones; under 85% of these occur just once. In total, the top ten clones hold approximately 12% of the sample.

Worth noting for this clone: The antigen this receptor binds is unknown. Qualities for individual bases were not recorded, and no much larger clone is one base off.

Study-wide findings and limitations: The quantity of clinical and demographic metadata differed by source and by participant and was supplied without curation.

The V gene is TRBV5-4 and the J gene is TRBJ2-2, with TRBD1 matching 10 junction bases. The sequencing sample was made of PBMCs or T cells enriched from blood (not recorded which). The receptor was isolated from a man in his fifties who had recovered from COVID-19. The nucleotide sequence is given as TGTGCCAGCACTCCCCGGGACAGGGGACCTAACACCGGGGAGCTGTTTTTT. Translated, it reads CASTPRDRGPNTGELFF.